Each of the 27 T cell receptor beta chains below was sequenced from the same sample in a study of metastatic and nonmetastatic thyroid tumors. No treatment of any kind had been given to any patient before thyroid surgery. TCRdb reprocessed the PCR reads using MiXCR. Here the sample spans 35,000 to 45,000 clones, around 28% being singletons. Sequenced material: blood. The source of these receptors is a male donor with papillary thyroid cancer or a benign thyroid nodule (not recorded which). Some clones in this sample may be carry-over from other donors' samples.

The V gene is TRBV20-1, the J gene TRBJ2-5, with 9 positions matching TRBD2. There are 16 residues in the CDR3. The V and J ends lost 6 bases and 5 bases, in that order; junction bases with no gene match: 16. Germline CDR1 reads DFQATT; CDR2 reads SNEGSKA (reference sequence). The DNA for the CDR3 is TGCAGTGCACGAGGTGGCGGGAGCGGGGGGTTGGAGACCCAGTACTTC. It is translated as CSARGGGSGGLETQYF.

The chain links TRBV4-3 to TRBJ1-2, with TRBD1 identical over 10 bases. Germline values: CDR1 LGHNA, CDR2 YSLEER. V shed 3 bases and J 13 bases; nucleotides not matched to a gene: 5. This CDR3 has 12 residues. For the CDR3, the DNA is TGCGCCAGCAGCCAGTGGGACAGGGGTTTCACCTTC. As protein: CASSQWDRGFTF.

The chain couples TRBV4-1 to TRBJ2-7; 9 bases agree with TRBD1. Per germline, CDR1 MGHRA and CDR2 YSYEKL. Trimming cost V 0 bases and J 4 bases; bases outside gene matches: 7. The length of the CDR3 is 16 residues. The CDR3 region has the DNA TGCGCCAGCAGCCAAGAGGCCCCGGGACAGGGTTACGAGCAGTACTTC. Protein sequence: CASSQEAPGQGYEQYF.

The count of this clone is one. The CDR3 DNA is TGTGCCAGCAGCCCGGACCCGGCTCCGAACACTGAAGCTTTCTTT. This translates into CASSPDPAPNTEAFF. The chain links TRBV7-3 to TRBJ1-1; D gene unclear. The ends were cut back, 5 bases at V and 1 base at J, with 14 bases in the middle. The germline V gene has CDR1 SGHTA and CDR2 FQGTGA. This CDR3 has 15 residues.

V usage is TRBV7-3 and J usage is TRBJ2-3, with D possibly TRBD1 on 5 matching bases. The CDR3 is 13 amino acids. Germline V gene lookup returns CDR1 SGHTA and CDR2 FQGTGA. Between the trimmed V and J ends, which lost 2 bases and 6 bases, there was a span of 9 bases. CDR3 sequence reads: CASSLGARDTQYF. CDR3 bases: TGTGCCAGCAGCTTAGGGGCCCGGGATACGCAGTATTTT.

This chain uses TRBV6-1 with TRBJ2-3; unclear D gene. The V end lost 5 bases, the J end lost 2 bases, and 5 bases lay between the germline ends. The germline V gene has CDR1 MNHNS and CDR2 SASEGT. The CDR3 contains 12 residues. The chain's CDR3 is CASSLSTDTQYF. CDR3 DNA sequence: TGTGCCAGCAGTCTTTCCACAGATACGCAGTATTTT.

This clone is deemed medium-sized. This sequence joins TRBV20-1 and TRBJ2-1, with D possibly being TRBD2 (5 bases). The length of the CDR3 is 16 residues. CDR1 DFQATT and CDR2 SNEGSKA come from the germline V gene (reference sequence). V dropped 1 base and J dropped 3 bases, with 16 bases sitting between them. The DNA of the CDR3 is TGCAGTGCTAGAGCCTCACTAGTCTCCCACTACAATGAGCAGTTCTTC. This codes for CSARASLVSHYNEQFF.

The chain employs TRBV6-5 and TRBJ1-2; TRBD1 matches at 7 bases. Germline V gives CDR1 MNHEY, CDR2 SVGAGI. Losses at the gene ends were 0 bases for V and 8 bases for J; bases not matched to a gene: 6. This CDR3 is built from 14 residues. CDR3 in DNA: TGTGCCAGCAGTTACTCGGAGGGGGCTCGAGGCTACACCTTC. This gives the protein CASSYSEGARGYTF.

This clone has only a few counts. V usage is TRBV20-1 and J usage is TRBJ2-2; D could derive from TRBD1 or TRBD2 (5 bases each). This CDR3 has 16 residues. V dropped 3 bases and J dropped 6 bases, with 20 bases sitting between them. CDR1 is DFQATT, CDR2 SNEGSKA, per germline (reference sequence). This CDR3 is CSARAGTPLGAGELFF. The CDR3 coding sequence is TGCAGTGCTAGGGCCGGGACCCCTCTAGGGGCCGGGGAGCTGTTTTTT.

This clone showed up many times. DNA of the CDR3: TGTGCCAGCAGCCAAGATCACGAGAGTGTAAACTACGAGCAGTACTTC. It translates to CASSQDHESVNYEQYF. This chain connects TRBV27 to TRBJ2-7; D gene uncertain. Germline CDR1 is MNHEY and CDR2 is SMNVEV (reference sequence). Trimming pared 6 bases from V and 3 bases from J, leaving 21 bases between. The CDR3 has 16 amino acids.

Ten or more counts support this clone. The chain combines TRBV20-1 with TRBJ2-7; 8 bases agree with TRBD1. From germline, CDR1 is DFQATT and CDR2 SNEGSKA (reference sequence). The CDR3 length is 12 residues. V shed 6 bases, J shed 5 bases, and the junction held 6 bases outside the gene matches. This CDR3 reads CSAARGPNEQYF. The CDR3 nucleotides read TGCAGTGCGGCCAGGGGGCCGAACGAGCAGTACTTC.

The CDR3 sequence is CASSQEPELGGGGQPQHF. The CDR3, as DNA: TGCGCCAGCAGCCAAGAGCCAGAGTTAGGAGGGGGCGGCCAGCCCCAGCATTTT. This sequence joins TRBV4-1 and TRBJ1-5, with TRBD1 matching over 7 bases. The CDR3 consists of 18 residues. The junction had 15 bases not matched to a gene; V was cut back by 0 bases and J by 7 bases. Germline lookup yields CDR1 MGHRA and CDR2 YSYEKL.

This clone came up once. Mismatch with germline at one junction end may stem from a read error. The rearrangement joins TRBV9 to TRBJ2-2, with TRBD1 identical over 7 bases. Germline CDR1 and CDR2: SGDLS and YYNGEE. This CDR3 region has 17 residues. The CDR3 spells CASSPTMTGFNTRELFF. The CDR3 DNA reads as TGTGCCAGCAGCCCAACGATGACAGGGTTTAACACCAGGGAGCTGTTTTTT.

On this clone itself: The junction does not match germline at one end; this may be a read error. CDR3 DNA: TGTGCCATCAGTGAGGAGAGTACAGGCTCCTACGAACAGTACTTC. Protein product: CAISEESTGSYEQYF. This chain uses TRBV10-3 with TRBJ2-7; D is possibly TRBD1 (5 bases). Germline V CDR1 and CDR2: ENHRY, SYGVKD. This CDR3 is built from 15 residues.

This clone rates as medium-sized. The chain employs TRBV20-1 and TRBJ2-5; 8 bases are a match to TRBD1. The germline V gene has CDR1 DFQATT and CDR2 SNEGSKA (reference sequence). The CDR3 extends over 16 amino acids. V shed 8 bases and J 6 bases; nucleotides not matched to a gene: 20. CDR3 amino acids: CSTRAGTGDFRKTQYF. Written as DNA, the CDR3 is TGCAGTACCAGGGCCGGGACAGGAGATTTTCGGAAGACCCAGTACTTC.

The chain is built from TRBV12-3 or TRBV12-4 and TRBJ2-3; 8 bases are shared with TRBD1. The CDR3 length is 14 residues. The V segment lost 7 bases and the J segment 6 bases; nucleotides outside the gene matches: 9. The CDR3 reads CASILTQGADTQYF. CDR3 bases: TGTGCCAGCATTTTGACGCAGGGGGCGGATACGCAGTATTTT.

V gene TRBV2 combines with J gene TRBJ2-7; TRBD2 might be the D (5 bases). V was trimmed by 10 bases and J by 3 bases, leaving 16 bases between them. Per the germline V gene, CDR1 is SNHLY and CDR2 is FYNNEI. The CDR3 has 13 amino acids. The CDR3 coding sequence is TGTGCCACCACTGGGTTCCGGGGCTACGAGCAGTACTTC. Amino acids: CATTGFRGYEQYF.

This clone is termed medium-sized. The rearrangement joins TRBV20-1 to TRBJ2-1; D may correspond to TRBD1 or TRBD2 (6 bases each). The V end lost 4 bases, the J end lost 6 bases, and 16 bases lay between the germline ends. CDR3 size: 14 residues. Per germline, CDR1 DFQATT and CDR2 SNEGSKA (reference sequence). The CDR3 region is CSAMGGPSTNEQFF. The CDR3 DNA follows: TGCAGTGCTATGGGGGGCCCTTCAACCAATGAGCAGTTCTTC.

This clone was found many times. The chain has TRBV7-3 and TRBJ1-1; D is possibly TRBD1 (5 bases). Germline CDR1 SGHTA, CDR2 FQGTGA. The CDR3 loop spans 13 amino acids. V shed 5 bases and J shed 4 bases, with 11 bases lying between them. The CDR3, as DNA: TGTGCCAGCAGCACCACGGGGGGCACTGAAGCTTTCTTT. Protein product: CASSTTGGTEAFF.

Comments on this clone: Other DNA sequences from this sample encode an identical CDR3 as well. The chain links TRBV11-2 to TRBJ1-4; D not resolved. The germline V and J ends were trimmed by 0 bases and 0 bases, with 11 bases remaining between them. Germline V gene sequence: CDR1 SGHAT, CDR2 FQNNGV. The CDR3 runs 17 residues. CDR3 DNA: TGTGCCAGCAGCTTAGAAGGAGGGTCCGCAACTAATGAAAAACTGTTTTTT. This encodes CASSLEGGSATNEKLFF. The full variable domain, in which reference TRBV11-2 and TRBJ1-4 provide the parts outside the CDR3, is EAGVAQSPRYKIIEKRQSVAFWCNPISGHATLYWYQQILGQGPKLLIQFQNNGVVDDSQLPKDRFSAERLKGVDSTLKIQPAKLEDSAVYLCASSLEGGSATNEKLFFGSGTQLSVL.

This clone was seen only a few times. This chain uses TRBV6-5 with TRBJ1-2, with a possible D match to TRBD1 (6 bases). The germline V gene encodes CDR1 MNHEY and CDR2 SVGAGI. This CDR3 has 15 residues. Between the trimmed V and J ends, which lost 1 base and 4 bases, there was a span of 13 bases. The CDR3 reads CASSYYIQGGYGYTF. DNA of the CDR3: TGTGCCAGCAGTTACTACATACAGGGTGGCTATGGCTACACCTTC.

The V and J genes are TRBV3-1 and TRBJ2-5; 7 bases map to TRBD1. The CDR3 sequence is 12 residues long. The V gene's germline CDR1 is LGHDT and CDR2 YNNKEL (reference sequence). The junction had 2 bases not matched to a gene; V was cut back by 5 bases and J by 5 bases. The CDR3, as DNA: TGTGCCAGCAGCAGGACAGGCGAGACCCAGTACTTC. Residues: CASSRTGETQYF.

This clone was found a few times. This chain joins TRBV6-1 and TRBJ1-2, with TRBD1 as a possible D gene (6 bases). Trimming cost V 2 bases and J 8 bases, with 9 bases left between them. The CDR3 spans 12 residues. In germline, CDR1 is MNHNS, CDR2 SASEGT. The CDR3 bases are TGTGCCAGCAGTGAAATGGGGGGCGGCTACACCTTC. It is translated as CASSEMGGGYTF.

The chain combines TRBV20-1 with TRBJ1-5, with 9 nucleotides matching TRBD1. The trim removed 5 bases at V and 6 bases at J, leaving 14 bases unmatched. Germline-derived CDR1 and CDR2 are DFQATT and SNEGSKA (reference sequence). This CDR3 comprises 16 residues. CDR3 sequence reads: CSAQFNPQGAGQPQHF. The CDR3 DNA reads TGCAGTGCTCAATTTAATCCACAGGGGGCCGGTCAGCCCCAGCATTTT.

The chain recombines TRBV5-1 with TRBJ2-2; no firm D call. The CDR3 consists of 14 residues. The germline V gene encodes CDR1 SGHRS and CDR2 YFSETQ. Trimming removed 1 base at V and 5 bases at J, with 9 bases between. CDR3 in DNA: TGCGCCAGCAGCTTGTATGGGCCGACCGGGGAGCTGTTTTTT. Its protein product is CASSLYGPTGELFF.

The gene calls are TRBV6-2 or TRBV6-3 and TRBJ2-1; unclear D gene. Germline CDR1 reads MNHEY; CDR2 reads SVGEGT. CDR3 length: 12 amino acids. Trimming took 6 bases from V and 2 from J, leaving 5 bases between them. DNA of the CDR3: TGTGCCAGCAGCACGGCCTACAATGAGCAGTTCTTC. Translated, it gives CASSTAYNEQFF.

V and J are TRBV5-6 and TRBJ1-1; D ambiguous. The CDR3 covers 16 residues. V gave up 1 base and J gave up 5 bases, with 18 bases separating them. The germline gives CDR1 SGHDT, CDR2 YYEEEE. As DNA, the CDR3 is TGTGCCAGCAGCTTGTCGGTTTGGGGAAGAGGGACTGAAGCTTTCTTT. Translated: CASSLSVWGRGTEAFF.